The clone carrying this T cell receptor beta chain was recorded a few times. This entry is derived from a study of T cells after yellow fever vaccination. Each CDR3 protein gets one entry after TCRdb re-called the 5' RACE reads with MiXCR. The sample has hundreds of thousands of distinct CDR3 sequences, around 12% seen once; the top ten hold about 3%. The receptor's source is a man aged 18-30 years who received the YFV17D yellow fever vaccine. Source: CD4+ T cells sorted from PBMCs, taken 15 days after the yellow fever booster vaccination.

The CDR3 DNA reads as TGTGCCAGCAGCCCCCGCTCTGAGGGGGAGCTGTTTTTT. This codes for CASSPRSEGELFF. V usage is TRBV7-2 and J usage is TRBJ2-2; D ambiguous. Per the germline V gene, CDR1 is SGHTA and CDR2 is FQGNSA. CDR3 length: 13 amino acids. Trimming stripped 5 bases from V and 8 bases from J, with 12 bases between.